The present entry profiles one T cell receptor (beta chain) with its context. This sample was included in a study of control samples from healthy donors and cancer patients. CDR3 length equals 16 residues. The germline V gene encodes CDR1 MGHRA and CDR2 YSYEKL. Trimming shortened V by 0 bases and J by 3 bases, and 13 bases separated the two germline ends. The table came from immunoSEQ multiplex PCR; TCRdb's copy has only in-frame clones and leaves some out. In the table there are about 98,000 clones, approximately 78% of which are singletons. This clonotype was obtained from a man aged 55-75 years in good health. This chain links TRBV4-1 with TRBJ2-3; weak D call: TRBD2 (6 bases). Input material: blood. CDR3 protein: CASSQDMRDRTDTQYF. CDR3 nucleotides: TGCGCCAGCAGCCAAGATATGCGGGATAGGACAGATACGCAGTATTTT.